What follows are 21 T cell receptor beta chains derived from one specimen sequenced in a study of blood T cell repertoires in COVID-19. Profiled with immunoSEQ multiplex PCR; TCRdb holds only in-frame clones, not every one. The sample lists 45,000 to 65,000 clones, 65% to 85% seen once, with around a quarter in the top ten. Sequencing used peripheral blood. The receptors shown here come from a woman older than 75 with COVID-19, enrolled during active disease.

This clone was recorded once. This chain uses TRBV7-2 with TRBJ1-4, with D possibly TRBD1 on 6 matching bases. CDR3 length: 14 amino acids. The V end lost 0 bases, the J end lost 8 bases, and 10 bases lay between the germline ends. Germline-derived CDR1 and CDR2 are SGHTA and FQGNSA. CDR3 region: CASSLAGGREKLFF. The CDR3 DNA sequence: TGTGCCAGCAGCTTAGCAGGGGGACGGGAAAAACTGTTTTTT.

The gene calls are TRBV6-1 and TRBJ1-1; TRBD1 agrees at 12 bases. This CDR3 is built from 17 residues. CDR1 and CDR2 from the germline V gene are MNHNS and SASEGT. Trimming took 4 bases from V and 4 from J; bases not matched to a gene: 10. CDR3 nucleotides: TGTGCCAGCAGTGGAAGCCGGGACAGGGGGCGTGGCACTGAAGCTTTCTTT. Translating it yields CASSGSRDRGRGTEAFF.

The chain recombines TRBV6-1 with TRBJ2-7, with unresolved D. CDR1 and CDR2 (germline): MNHNS, SASEGT. The V end lost 6 bases, the J end lost 0 bases, and 15 bases lay between the germline ends. This CDR3 spans 15 amino acids. The CDR3: CASRPHLGISYEQYF. CDR3 DNA: TGTGCCAGCAGACCACACCTAGGTATCTCCTACGAGCAGTACTTC.

V usage is TRBV3-1 (or the pseudogene TRBV3-2) and J usage is TRBJ2-2; D is unclear. The CDR3 has 15 amino acids. Germline V gene lookup returns CDR1 LGHDT and CDR2 YNNKEL (reference sequence). Between the trimmed V and J ends, which lost 1 base and 4 bases, there was a span of 10 bases. CDR3 bases: TGTGCCAGCAGCCAAGGCGAGCGCGCCACCGGGGAGCTGTTTTTT. It codes for CASSQGERATGELFF.

J is TRBJ1-1 and V is TRBV19; 7 bases map to TRBD1. The germline V gene has CDR1 LNHDA and CDR2 SQIVND (reference sequence). This CDR3 contains 15 residues. After removal of 4 bases from V and 1 base from J, the junction contained 6 bases not matched to a gene. The CDR3 DNA reads TGTGCCAGTAGTACTTACAGACAGGGGAACACTGAAGCTTTCTTT. Its protein product is CASSTYRQGNTEAFF.

The chain links TRBV12-5 to TRBJ1-5; no clear D gene. The CDR3 has 13 amino acids. The ends were cut back, 5 bases at V and 6 bases at J, with 11 bases in the middle. The germline CDR1 and CDR2 sequences are LGHNT and FRNRAP. This chain's CDR3 is CASGPGRGQPQHF. For the CDR3, the DNA is TGTGCTAGTGGTCCCGGGCGGGGTCAGCCCCAGCATTTT.

The chain has TRBV20-1 and TRBJ2-3; D is unresolved. Germline V gene sequence: CDR1 DFQATT, CDR2 SNEGSKA (reference sequence). The V gene lost 3 bases and the J gene lost 0 bases, with 13 bases spanning the gap. This CDR3 contains 15 residues. CDR3 in DNA: TGCAGTGCTAGTCTTGCGGCCGTAAGCACAGATACGCAGTATTTT. As protein: CSASLAAVSTDTQYF.

Here the CDR3 reads CASSYLAGGPTDTQYF. The CDR3 DNA follows: TGTGCCAGCAGTTATCTAGCGGGAGGGCCGACAGATACGCAGTATTTT. The chain has TRBV5-8 and TRBJ2-3; 12 nucleotides match TRBD2. The V gene end was trimmed by 5 bases and the J gene end by 3 bases; junction bases not matched to a gene: 7. This CDR3 contains 16 residues. Germline assignment: CDR1 SGHTS and CDR2 YDEGEE.

This sequence joins TRBV6-2 or TRBV6-3 and TRBJ2-7, with TRBD2 matching 11 bases. Germline V gene data show CDR1 as MNHEY and CDR2 as SVGEGT. The CDR3 has 16 amino acids. The trim removed 0 bases at V and 6 bases at J, leaving 7 bases unmatched. The CDR3 DNA is TGTGCCAGCAGTTACTCGACCCCTAGCGGGAGGATCGAGCAGTACTTC. Translating gives CASSYSTPSGRIEQYF.

V is TRBV15 and J is TRBJ2-2, with a tentative D call TRBD2 (5 bases). Trimming took 5 bases from V and 8 from J, leaving 12 bases between them. Germline V lookup: CDR1 LNHNV, CDR2 YYDKDF (reference sequence). The CDR3 is made up of 13 amino acids. The CDR3 DNA follows: TGTGCCACCAGCGCCCAGCGGTCTGGGGAGCTGTTTTTT. This sequence encodes CATSAQRSGELFF.

The V gene is TRBV30, the J gene TRBJ2-2; TRBD2 matches 9 bases. Germline values: CDR1 GTSNPN, CDR2 SVGIG (reference sequence). This CDR3 spans 14 amino acids. V lost 2 bases and J lost 6; bases outside the gene matches: 4. CDR3 protein: CAWSNLAGSGELFF. CDR3 nucleotide sequence: TGTGCCTGGAGTAATCTAGCGGGATCCGGGGAGCTGTTTTTT.

The rearrangement joins TRBV11-2 to TRBJ2-7, with TRBD2 matching 8 bases. Germline V gene sequence: CDR1 SGHAT, CDR2 FQNNGV. J was trimmed by 3 bases and V by 5 bases; bases with no gene match: 9. This CDR3 comprises 15 residues. The CDR3 sequence: CASSAGTRVFYEQYF. The CDR3 nucleotides are TGTGCCAGCAGCGCCGGGACTAGGGTTTTCTACGAGCAGTACTTC.

The chain employs TRBV2 and TRBJ2-2; 10 nucleotides align to TRBD1. From germline, CDR1 is SNHLY and CDR2 FYNNEI. This CDR3 is 15 amino acids long. Trimming cost V 6 bases and J 7 bases; bases outside gene matches: 8. The CDR3 loop is CASRKTGQGYGELFF. The CDR3 DNA is TGTGCCAGCAGAAAAACGGGACAGGGGTACGGGGAGCTGTTTTTT.

This sequence joins TRBV18 and TRBJ1-1; maybe TRBD1 (5 bases). CDR3 length: 15 amino acids. Germline CDR1 is KGHSH and CDR2 is LQKENI. Between the trimmed V and J ends, which lost 3 bases and 3 bases, there was a span of 14 bases. The CDR3 spells CASSPEGRFDTEAFF. DNA for the CDR3: TGTGCCAGCTCACCGGAGGGGCGATTCGACACTGAAGCTTTCTTT. Together with reference TRBV18 and TRBJ1-1, the CDR3 gives the full variable domain: NAGVMQNPRHLVRRRGQEARLRCSPMKGHSHVYWYRQLPEEGLKFMVYLQKENIIDESGMPKERFSAEFPKEGPSILRIQQVVRGDSAAYFCASSPEGRFDTEAFFGQGTRLTVV.

In its sample, this clone was seen a few times. V usage is TRBV2 and J usage is TRBJ2-7; possible D gene TRBD1, 6 bases. Looked up from germline, CDR1 is SNHLY and CDR2 is FYNNEI. V gave up 8 bases and J gave up 2 bases, with 16 bases separating them. CDR3 size: 14 residues. Here the CDR3 DNA reads TGTGCCAGCTCTCCGGGGACACCGGCCTACGAGCAGTACTTC. Translated, it gives CASSPGTPAYEQYF.

This rearrangement joins TRBV6-1 to TRBJ2-7, with 9 bases lining up with TRBD2. Trimming at V came to 3 bases and at J to 6 bases, leaving 6 bases not matched to a gene. The CDR3 has 14 amino acids. The germline gives CDR1 MNHNS, CDR2 SASEGT. The CDR3 spells CASSDSGRNFEQYF. For the CDR3, the DNA is TGTGCCAGCAGTGATAGCGGGAGAAACTTCGAGCAGTACTTC.

The table lists this clone with a few counts. One end of the junction does not line up with germline, which may come from a read error. The V call is TRBV2, the J call TRBJ1-5; no firm D call. There are 15 residues in the CDR3. The germline gives CDR1 SNHLY, CDR2 FYNNEI. CDR3 bases: TGTGCCAGCAGTGAAGGCAGCGATAGCGATCAGCCCCAGCATTTT. It encodes CASSEGSDSDQPQHF.

The V call is TRBV7-3, the J call TRBJ2-3; 8 bases match TRBD2. The CDR3 loop spans 16 amino acids. V was clipped by 2 bases and J by 3 bases; unmatched bases: 7. In germline, CDR1 is SGHTA, CDR2 FQGTGA. CDR3 coding DNA: TGTGCCAGCAGCTTATGGTCGGGAGGGCCAACAGATACGCAGTATTTT. The encoded protein is CASSLWSGGPTDTQYF. Full variable domain (missing parts from reference TRBV7-3 and TRBJ2-3): GAGVSQTPSNKVTEKGKYVELRCDPISGHTALYWYRQSLGQGPEFLIYFQGTGAADDSGLPNDRFFAVRPEGSVSTLKIQRTERGDSAVYLCASSLWSGGPTDTQYFGPGTRLTVL.

This chain connects TRBV2 to TRBJ2-2; tentatively, D is TRBD2 (6 bases). The CDR3 covers 15 residues. CDR1 SNHLY and CDR2 FYNNEI come from the germline V gene. Deletions cut 5 bases from V and 7 bases from J, with 17 bases between. This CDR3 is CASSTGTLGVGELFF. DNA of the CDR3: TGTGCCAGCAGTACCGGGACTCTTGGGGTCGGGGAGCTGTTTTTT.

V and J are TRBV30 and TRBJ1-1; D is uncertain. This CDR3 comprises 15 residues. CDR1 is GTSNPN, CDR2 SVGIG, per germline (reference sequence). V was cut by 0 bases and J by 0 bases, with 11 bases left in between. In DNA, the CDR3 is TGTGCCTGGAGTGTAACGGAGAGCTTGAACACTGAAGCTTTCTTT. Protein sequence: CAWSVTESLNTEAFF.

This clone appeared a few times. The gene calls are TRBV14 and TRBJ1-4; 7 bases match TRBD1. From germline, CDR1 is SGHDN and CDR2 FVKESK. The CDR3 is 14 amino acids. V lost 4 bases and J lost 8; bases outside the gene matches: 7. The CDR3 sequence is CASSPGNRGEKLFF. CDR3 coding DNA: TGTGCCAGCAGCCCTGGAAACAGGGGCGAAAAACTGTTTTTT.